The rows below give T cell receptor beta chains drawn from one sample of a study of blood T cell repertoires in COVID-19. Assay: immunoSEQ multiplex PCR; the TCRdb copy retains only in-frame clones and omits some. This sample yields 370,000 or so clones, of which roughly 86% are seen a single time; more than 1% belongs to the top ten. The sample consisted of peripheral blood. The receptors were sampled from a human donor with acute or convalescent COVID-19. The donor label of this sample is uncertain. CDR3s include the opening cysteine and the closing phenylalanine or tryptophan. A D gene is named only where the DNA matches it firmly. For some rows the clone size is stated as once, few or many, or as a class when expanded; others skip it.

v_gene	abundance	d_gene	j_gene	CDR3aa	CDR3nt
TRBV7-8	once	TRBD1	TRBJ2-1	CASSPRTGSYSYNEQFF	TGTGCCAGCAGCCCCAGGACAGGCTCTTACTCCTACAATGAGCAGTTCTTC
TRBV5-1	.	.	TRBJ1-2	CASSSSGQIANYGYTF	TGCGCCAGCAGCTCCTCTGGACAGATAGCTAACTATGGCTACACCTTC
TRBV4-1	.	TRBD2	TRBJ2-1	CASSQGTSGVRSGEQFF	TGCGCCAGCAGCCAAGGGACTAGCGGGGTTAGGAGTGGTGAGCAGTTCTTC
TRBV5-6	.	.	TRBJ1-5	CASSRATEDQPQHF	TGTGCCAGCAGCAGGGCAACGGAGGATCAGCCCCAGCATTTT
TRBV5-1	.	.	TRBJ2-7	CASSLLRDRLYEQYF	TGCGCCAGCAGCTTGCTCCGTGACAGGCTCTACGAGCAGTACTTC
TRBV6-5	.	.	TRBJ1-3	CASSLNLKPGNTIYF	TGTGCCAGCAGCCTAAACCTAAAACCTGGAAACACCATATATTTT
TRBV7-9	.	.	TRBJ1-2	CASSFGGLYGYTF	TGTGCCAGCAGCTTCGGGGGGCTCTATGGCTACACCTTC
TRBV5-1	.	TRBD2	TRBJ2-5	CASSGGLAGGGETQYF	TGCGCCAGCAGCGGAGGACTAGCGGGAGGGGGAGAGACCCAGTACTTC
TRBV27	.	TRBD1	TRBJ2-3	CASSLYGTGGNTQYF	TGTGCCAGCAGTTTATACGGGACAGGGGGAAATACGCAGTATTTT
TRBV6-5	once	.	TRBJ1-4	CASSFGGMANEKLFF	TGTGCCAGCAGTTTTGGGGGCATGGCTAATGAAAAACTGTTTTTT
TRBV25-1	.	.	TRBJ1-5	CASSPPGHYNQPQHF	TGTGCCAGCAGCCCCCCGGGACACTACAATCAGCCCCAGCATTTT
TRBV18	.	TRBD2	TRBJ2-1	CASSPLAGINSYNEQFF	TGTGCCAGCTCACCACTAGCGGGGATAAACTCCTACAATGAGCAGTTCTTC
TRBV18	few	.	TRBJ2-1	CASSPLASYNEQFF	TGTGCCAGCTCACCATTAGCGAGTTACAATGAGCAGTTCTTC
TRBV5-6	.	.	TRBJ1-3	CASSQRQALSNTIYF	TGTGCCAGCAGCCAACGGCAGGCATTGAGTAACACCATATATTTT
TRBV30	.	TRBD2	TRBJ2-7	CAWSVGGSSYEQYF	TGTGCCTGGAGTGTAGGCGGGAGCTCCTACGAGCAGTACTTC
TRBV30	.	.	TRBJ1-3	CAWSVGAGGNTIYF	TGTGCCTGGAGTGTAGGTGCGGGCGGAAACACCATATATTTT
TRBV19	.	.	TRBJ1-4	CASSTQTTNEKLFF	TGTGCCAGTAGTACGCAGACAACTAATGAAAAACTGTTTTTT
TRBV19	few	.	TRBJ1-1	CASSIDRGGTTEAFF	TGTGCCAGTAGTATAGATCGCGGAGGAACAACTGAAGCTTTCTTT
TRBV15	.	.	TRBJ1-2	CATSPRLGLNYGYTF	TGTGCCACCAGCCCCCGACTAGGTCTTAACTATGGCTACACCTTC
TRBV30	.	TRBD1	TRBJ1-3	CAWAPGQGNTIYF	TGTGCCTGGGCGCCTGGACAGGGGAACACCATATATTTT
TRBV3-1/TRBV3-2	once	.	TRBJ2-1	CASSQVGAPYNEQFF	TGTGCCAGCAGCCAAGTAGGAGCTCCGTACAATGAGCAGTTCTTC
TRBV24-1	.	.	TRBJ1-1	CATSDTGETEAFF	TGTGCCACCAGTGATACCGGGGAGACTGAAGCTTTCTTT
TRBV15	.	.	TRBJ2-5	CATSRAKSETQYF	TGTGCCACCAGCAGAGCTAAGTCAGAGACCCAGTACTTC
TRBV4-2	.	.	TRBJ2-1	CASAYVELETNEQFF	TGTGCCAGCGCATATGTCGAACTAGAAACCAATGAGCAGTTCTTC
TRBV3-1/TRBV3-2	.	TRBD1	TRBJ1-1	CASSHRTYGGQINTEAFF	TGTGCCAGCAGCCACCGGACCTATGGGGGACAGATAAACACTGAAGCTTTCTTT
TRBV30	.	.	TRBJ2-5	CAWSVPRTEETQYF	TGTGCCTGGAGTGTACCCCGAACGGAAGAGACCCAGTACTTC
TRBV7-2	.	.	TRBJ1-2	CASSLRREIYGYTF	TGTGCCAGCAGCTTAAGACGGGAAATCTATGGCTACACCTTC